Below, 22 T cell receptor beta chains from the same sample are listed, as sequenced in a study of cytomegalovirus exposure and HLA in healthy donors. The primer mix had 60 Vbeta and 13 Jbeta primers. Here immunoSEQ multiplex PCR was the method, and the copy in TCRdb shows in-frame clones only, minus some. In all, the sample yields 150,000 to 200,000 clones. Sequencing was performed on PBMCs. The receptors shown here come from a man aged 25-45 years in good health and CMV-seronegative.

In DNA, the CDR3 is TGTGCCAGCAGCTCCTACGCCAGGGCCCCCACCGGGGAGCTGTTTTTT. Its translation is CASSSYARAPTGELFF. The V gene is TRBV9, the J gene TRBJ2-2; tentative D call: TRBD1 (5 bases). This CDR3 contains 16 residues. Germline V CDR1 and CDR2: SGDLS, YYNGEE. Trimming left V 4 bases short and J 4 bases short, with 17 bases between.

In DNA form, the CDR3 reads TGTGCCAGCAGTCACAGGGGGACAGGGGACCGGGTGGACTATGGCTACACCTTC. Its translation is CASSHRGTGDRVDYGYTF. The chain uses TRBV27 and TRBJ1-2, with 10 bases that match TRBD1. Germline trimming cut 5 bases from V and 3 bases from J; bases unmatched to any gene: 15. The V gene's germline CDR1 is MNHEY and CDR2 SMNVEV (reference sequence). The CDR3 length is 18 residues.

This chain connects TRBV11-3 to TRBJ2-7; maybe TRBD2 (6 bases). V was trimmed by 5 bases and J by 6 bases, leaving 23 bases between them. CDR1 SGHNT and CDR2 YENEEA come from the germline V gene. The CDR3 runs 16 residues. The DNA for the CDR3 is TGTGCCAGCAGCGCCCCCCTCGGGGGAGCCCCCGGCGAGCAGTACTTC. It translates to CASSAPLGGAPGEQYF.

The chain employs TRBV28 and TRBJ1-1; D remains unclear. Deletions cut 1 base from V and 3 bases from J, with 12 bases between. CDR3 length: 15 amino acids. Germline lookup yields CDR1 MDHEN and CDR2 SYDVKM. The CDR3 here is CASSLFGGGDTEAFF. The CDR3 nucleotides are TGTGCCAGCAGTTTATTTGGCGGTGGTGACACTGAAGCTTTCTTT.

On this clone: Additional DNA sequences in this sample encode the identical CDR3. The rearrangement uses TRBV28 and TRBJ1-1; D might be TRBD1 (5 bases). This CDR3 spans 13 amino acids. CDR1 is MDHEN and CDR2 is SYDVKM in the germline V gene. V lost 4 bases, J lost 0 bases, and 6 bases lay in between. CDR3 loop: CASSSTVNTEAFF. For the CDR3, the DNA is TGTGCCAGCAGTTCGACAGTGAACACTGAAGCTTTCTTT.

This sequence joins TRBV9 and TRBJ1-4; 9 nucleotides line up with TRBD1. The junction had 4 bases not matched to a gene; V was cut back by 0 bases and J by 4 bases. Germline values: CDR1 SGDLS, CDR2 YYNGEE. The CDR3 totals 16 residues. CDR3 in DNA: TGTGCCAGCAGCGTAGAGGGACAGGGCTATAATGAAAAACTGTTTTTT. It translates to CASSVEGQGYNEKLFF. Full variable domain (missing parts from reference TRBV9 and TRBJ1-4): DSGVTQTPKHLITATGQRVTLRCSPRSGDLSVYWYQQSLDQGLQFLIQYYNGEERAKGNILERFSAQQFPDLHSELNLSSLELGDSALYFCASSVEGQGYNEKLFFGSGTQLSVL.

The CDR3 nucleotides are TGTGCCAGCAGTTACTCGATTGGGGGCGGCTACGAGCAGTACTTC. It translates to CASSYSIGGGYEQYF. The V call is TRBV6-5, the J call TRBJ2-7; D may be TRBD1 (6 bases). The CDR3 has 15 amino acids. Trimming took off 0 bases at V and 3 bases at J, with 12 bases between the two ends. Looked up from germline, CDR1 is MNHEY and CDR2 is SVGAGI.

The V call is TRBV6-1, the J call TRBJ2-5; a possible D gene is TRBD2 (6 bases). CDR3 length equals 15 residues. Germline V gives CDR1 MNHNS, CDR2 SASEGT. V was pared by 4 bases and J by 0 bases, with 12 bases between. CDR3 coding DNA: TGTGCCAGCAGTGGGGGACTCCCGTACCAAGAGACCCAGTACTTC. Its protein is CASSGGLPYQETQYF.

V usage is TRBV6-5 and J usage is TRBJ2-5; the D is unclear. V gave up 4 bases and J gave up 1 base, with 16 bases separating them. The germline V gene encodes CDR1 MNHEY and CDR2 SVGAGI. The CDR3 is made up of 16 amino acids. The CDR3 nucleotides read TGTGCCAGCAGTTTTTCCTTTTCTAGGTTCCAAGAGACCCAGTACTTC. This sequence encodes CASSFSFSRFQETQYF.

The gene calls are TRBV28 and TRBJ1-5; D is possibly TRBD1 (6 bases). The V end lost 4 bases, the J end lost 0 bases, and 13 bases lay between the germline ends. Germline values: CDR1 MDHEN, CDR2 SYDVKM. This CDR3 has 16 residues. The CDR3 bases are TGTGCCAGCAGTTACCCTCTGGACAGTAGCAATCAGCCCCAGCATTTT. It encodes CASSYPLDSSNQPQHF.

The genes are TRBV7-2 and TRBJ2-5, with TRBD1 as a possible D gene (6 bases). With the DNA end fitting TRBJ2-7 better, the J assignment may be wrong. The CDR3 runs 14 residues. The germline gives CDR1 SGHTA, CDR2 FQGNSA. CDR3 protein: CASSLGQASYEQYF. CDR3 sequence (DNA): TGTGCCAGCAGCTTAGGACAGGCCTCCTACGAGCAGTACTTC.

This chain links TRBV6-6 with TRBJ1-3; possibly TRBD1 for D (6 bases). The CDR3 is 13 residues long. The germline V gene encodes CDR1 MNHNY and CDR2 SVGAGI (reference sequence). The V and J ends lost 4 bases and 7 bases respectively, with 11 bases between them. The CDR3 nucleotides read TGTGCCAGCAGTTCCCTCCAGGGGAACACCATATATTTT. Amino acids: CASSSLQGNTIYF.

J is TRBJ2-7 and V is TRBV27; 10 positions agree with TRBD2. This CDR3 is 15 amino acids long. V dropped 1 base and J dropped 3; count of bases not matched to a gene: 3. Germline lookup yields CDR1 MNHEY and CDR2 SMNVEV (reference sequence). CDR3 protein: CASSLYVAGGYEQYF. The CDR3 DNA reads TGTGCCAGCAGTTTATACGTAGCGGGAGGCTACGAGCAGTACTTC.

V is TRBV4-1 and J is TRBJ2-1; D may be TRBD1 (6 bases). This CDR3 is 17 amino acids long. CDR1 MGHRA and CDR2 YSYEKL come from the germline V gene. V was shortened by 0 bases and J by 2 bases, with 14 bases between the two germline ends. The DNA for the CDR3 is TGCGCCAGCAGCCAAGAAGGAACAGGGCGAGCCTACAATGAGCAGTTCTTC. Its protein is CASSQEGTGRAYNEQFF.

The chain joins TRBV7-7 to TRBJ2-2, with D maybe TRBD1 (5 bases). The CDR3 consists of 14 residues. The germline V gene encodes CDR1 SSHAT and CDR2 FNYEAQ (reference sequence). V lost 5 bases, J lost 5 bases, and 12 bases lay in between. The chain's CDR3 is CASSPPDRTGELFF. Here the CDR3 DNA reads TGTGCCAGCAGCCCACCAGACAGAACCGGGGAGCTGTTTTTT.

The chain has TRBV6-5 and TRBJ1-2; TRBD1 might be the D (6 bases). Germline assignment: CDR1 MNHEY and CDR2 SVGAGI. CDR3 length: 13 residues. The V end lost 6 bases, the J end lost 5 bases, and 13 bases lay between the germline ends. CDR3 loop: CASRSRGRYGYTF. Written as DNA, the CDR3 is TGTGCCAGCAGGTCCAGGGGTAGATATGGCTACACCTTC.

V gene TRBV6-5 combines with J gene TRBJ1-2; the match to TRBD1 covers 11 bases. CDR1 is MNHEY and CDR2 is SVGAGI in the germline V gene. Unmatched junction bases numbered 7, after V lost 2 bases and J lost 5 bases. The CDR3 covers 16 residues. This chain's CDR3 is CASSYTRTGGAYGYTF. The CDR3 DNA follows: TGTGCCAGCAGTTACACTCGGACAGGGGGCGCATATGGCTACACCTTC.

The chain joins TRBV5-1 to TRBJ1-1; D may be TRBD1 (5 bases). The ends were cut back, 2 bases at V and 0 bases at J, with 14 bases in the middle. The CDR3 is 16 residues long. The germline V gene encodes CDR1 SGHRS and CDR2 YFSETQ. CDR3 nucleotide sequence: TGCGCCAGCAGCTTTTTGGGGGGTTCCATGAACACTGAAGCTTTCTTT. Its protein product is CASSFLGGSMNTEAFF.

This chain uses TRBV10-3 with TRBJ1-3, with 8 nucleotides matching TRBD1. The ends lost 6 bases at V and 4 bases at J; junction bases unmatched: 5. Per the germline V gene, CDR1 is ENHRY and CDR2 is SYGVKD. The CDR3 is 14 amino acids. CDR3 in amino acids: CAIRRQGTGNTIYF. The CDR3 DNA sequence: TGTGCCATCAGAAGACAGGGGACGGGAAACACCATATATTTT.

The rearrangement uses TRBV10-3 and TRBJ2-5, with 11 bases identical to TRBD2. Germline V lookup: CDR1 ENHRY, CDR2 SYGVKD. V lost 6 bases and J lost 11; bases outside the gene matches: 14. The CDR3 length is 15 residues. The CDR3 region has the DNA TGTGCCATCAGCCCTTTAGCGGGAGGGCCGAAGGAGCAGTACTTC. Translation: CAISPLAGGPKEQYF.

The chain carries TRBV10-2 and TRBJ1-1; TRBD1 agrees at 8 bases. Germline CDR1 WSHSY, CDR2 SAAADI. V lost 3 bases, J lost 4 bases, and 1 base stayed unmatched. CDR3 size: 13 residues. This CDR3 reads CASSEQGGTEAFF. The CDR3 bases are TGCGCCAGCAGTGAACAGGGGGGCACTGAAGCTTTCTTT.

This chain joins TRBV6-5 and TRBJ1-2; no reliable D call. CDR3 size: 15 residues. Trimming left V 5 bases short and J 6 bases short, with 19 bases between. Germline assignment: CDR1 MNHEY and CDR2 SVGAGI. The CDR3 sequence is CASSQRTSWRHGYTF. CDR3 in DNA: TGTGCCAGCAGTCAGAGGACTTCCTGGCGGCATGGCTACACCTTC.